Sequencing of this T cell receptor (beta chain) was carried out in a study of cytomegalovirus exposure and HLA in healthy donors. Study context: A previous analysis identified approximately 110 million unique TCR beta sequences derived from approximately 190 million T cells.

Study-wide results and caveats: According to an earlier analysis, most TCR beta V segments yielded productive rearrangements about 87% or about 30% of the time. What was likely a sequencing artifact was a cluster of highly shared sequence variants.

About this clone: Its antigen is not known.

Though nominally healthy at sampling, donors likely had unrecorded immune exposures. The study ran its PCR with 60 Vbeta and 13 Jbeta primers. The repertoire was sequenced with immunoSEQ multiplex PCR; TCRdb's copy has only in-frame clones and lacks some. Altogether about 130,000 clones are present, over 70% being singletons, with the ten largest covering more than 1%. Looked up from germline, CDR1 is GTSNPN and CDR2 is SVGIG (reference sequence). The CDR3 totals 13 residues. V shed 3 bases and J shed 0 bases, with 8 bases lying between them. Sequencing was performed on PBMCs. This sequence joins TRBV30 and TRBJ1-1; D remains ambiguous. This TCR derives from a female donor in good health and CMV-seronegative. The CDR3 here is CAWRTQVNTEAFF. The CDR3 nucleotides read TGTGCCTGGAGAACTCAGGTGAACACTGAAGCTTTCTTT.